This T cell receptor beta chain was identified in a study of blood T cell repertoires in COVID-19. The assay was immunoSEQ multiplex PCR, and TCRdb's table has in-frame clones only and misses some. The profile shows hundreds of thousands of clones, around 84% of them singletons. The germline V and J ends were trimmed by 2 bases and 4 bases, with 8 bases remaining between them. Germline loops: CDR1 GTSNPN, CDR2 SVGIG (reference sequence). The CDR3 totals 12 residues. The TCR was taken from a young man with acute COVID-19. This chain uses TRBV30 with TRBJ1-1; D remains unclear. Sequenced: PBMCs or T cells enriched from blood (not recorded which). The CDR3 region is CAWSNRGTEAFF. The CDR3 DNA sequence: TGTGCCTGGAGTAATCGGGGCACTGAAGCTTTCTTT.